The 5 T cell receptor beta chains below all came from one sample that was sequenced in a study of cytomegalovirus exposure and HLA in healthy donors. 60 Vbeta and 13 Jbeta primers were used in PCR. Sequenced by immunoSEQ multiplex PCR; TCRdb stores in-frame clones only, minus some. The sample gives approximately 150,000 clones, about four fifths of which show up once; under 6% is in the top ten. The sample taken for sequencing was PBMCs. These receptor sequences come from a man aged 35-49 years in good health and CMV-seronegative.

The chain uses TRBV6-4 and TRBJ1-1; maybe TRBD1 (5 bases). Germline V gives CDR1 MRHNA, CDR2 SNTAGT. The CDR3 contains 13 residues. V was pared by 8 bases and J by 1 base, with 11 bases between. The DNA for the CDR3 is TGTGCCAGCTCGACGACAGAGAACACTGAAGCTTTCTTT. Encoded protein: CASSTTENTEAFF.

The chain combines TRBV5-1 with TRBJ2-2, with 8 bases identical to TRBD2. V dropped 4 bases and J dropped 7; count of bases not matched to a gene: 9. This CDR3 is built from 15 residues. The germline V gene has CDR1 SGHRS and CDR2 YFSETQ. The CDR3 loop reads CASSRTGGPGGELFF. In DNA form, the CDR3 reads TGCGCCAGCAGCCGCACGGGGGGGCCGGGCGGGGAGCTGTTTTTT.

A few counts support this clone. The chain recombines TRBV9 with TRBJ1-1; a weak D match, TRBD1 (6 bases). The CDR3 sequence is 15 residues long. Germline assignment: CDR1 SGDLS and CDR2 YYNGEE. V lost 3 bases and J lost 0, with 12 bases in between. The CDR3, as DNA: TGTGCCAGCAGCGAGGGGGGGGTCATGAACACTGAAGCTTTCTTT. Translating gives CASSEGGVMNTEAFF. The full variable domain, rest sourced from reference TRBV9 and TRBJ1-1, is DSGVTQTPKHLITATGQRVTLRCSPRSGDLSVYWYQQSLDQGLQFLIQYYNGEERAKGNILERFSAQQFPDLHSELNLSSLELGDSALYFCASSEGGVMNTEAFFGQGTRLTVV.

This chain uses TRBV9 with TRBJ2-3; D possibly corresponds to TRBD1 (6 bases). This CDR3 region has 15 residues. The V end lost 4 bases, the J end lost 2 bases, and 14 bases lay between the germline ends. Germline V CDR1 and CDR2: SGDLS, YYNGEE. In nucleotides, the CDR3 is TGTGCCAGCAGCACCCAGACAGGTCACACAGATACGCAGTATTTT. Its protein is CASSTQTGHTDTQYF.

V gene TRBV6-5 combines with J gene TRBJ2-5; TRBD1 might be the D (6 bases). The tail of the sequence fits TRBJ2-7 better, so the J call may be wrong. The CDR3 runs to 15 residues. CDR1 is MNHEY and CDR2 is SVGAGI in the germline V gene. This CDR3 is CASRDGQLGSYEQYF. CDR3 bases: TGTGCCAGCAGAGACGGACAGTTGGGGTCCTACGAGCAGTACTTC.